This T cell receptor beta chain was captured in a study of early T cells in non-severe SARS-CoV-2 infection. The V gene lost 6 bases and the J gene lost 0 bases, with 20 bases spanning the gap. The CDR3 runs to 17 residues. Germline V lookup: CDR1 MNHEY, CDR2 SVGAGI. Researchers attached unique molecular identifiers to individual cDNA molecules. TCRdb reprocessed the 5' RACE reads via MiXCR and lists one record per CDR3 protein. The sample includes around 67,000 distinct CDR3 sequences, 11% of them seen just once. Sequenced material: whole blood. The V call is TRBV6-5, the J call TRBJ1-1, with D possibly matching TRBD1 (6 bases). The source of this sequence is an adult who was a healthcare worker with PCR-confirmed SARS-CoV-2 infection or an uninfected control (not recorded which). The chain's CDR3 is CASSPTAGGWVNTEAFF. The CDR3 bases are TGTGCCAGCAGCCCTACTGCGGGGGGCTGGGTGAACACTGAAGCTTTCTTT.